The 30 T cell receptor beta chains below come from one sample, sequenced in a study of T cell responses to AZD1222 COVID-19 vaccine. Only in-frame clones appear in the TCRdb table, and some are missing; sequencing was by immunoSEQ multiplex PCR. The table lists about 75,000 clones, about 87% of them singletons. The source was peripheral blood, collected 28 days after the second dose of the MenACWY control vaccine. These receptors came from an adult who received the MenACWY meningococcal vaccine as a control.

The gene calls are TRBV3-1 (or the pseudogene TRBV3-2) and TRBJ1-6; D gene uncertain. Trimming stripped 4 bases from V and 6 bases from J, with 16 bases between. The germline gives CDR1 LGHDT, CDR2 YNNKEL (reference sequence). The CDR3 runs to 16 residues. The DNA for the CDR3 is TGTGCCAGCAGCCCTCCGGGCCTAACCTCTAATTCACCCCTCCACTTT. Translation gives CASSPPGLTSNSPLHF.

The chain is built from TRBV6-6 and TRBJ2-7; weak D call: TRBD2 (6 bases). This CDR3 spans 13 amino acids. Trimming took 2 bases from V and 6 from J, leaving 11 bases between them. The germline V gene has CDR1 MNHNY and CDR2 SVGAGI (reference sequence). The CDR3 nucleotides are TGTGCCAGCAGTTACCGGCTAGCGAGCGAGCAGTACTTC. Amino acid sequence: CASSYRLASEQYF.

This rearrangement joins TRBV12-3 or TRBV12-4 to TRBJ2-1, with D possibly being TRBD2 (5 bases). V dropped 7 bases and J dropped 3 bases, with 10 bases sitting between them. The CDR3 sequence is 13 residues long. The CDR3 DNA reads as TGTGCCAGCATTGTTACTAGCTACAATGAGCAGTTCTTC. Amino acids: CASIVTSYNEQFF.

V is TRBV19 and J is TRBJ1-2; D uncertain. Germline lookup yields CDR1 LNHDA and CDR2 SQIVND (reference sequence). The CDR3 totals 11 residues. Trimming removed 7 bases at V and 4 bases at J, with 7 bases between. CDR3 DNA: TGTGCCAGTACCCCGGGCTATGGCTACACCTTC. Its protein product is CASTPGYGYTF.

V is TRBV5-4 and J is TRBJ2-1; 8 nucleotides line up with TRBD1. CDR3 length equals 16 residues. Trimming took 2 bases from V and 2 from J; bases not matched to a gene: 6. Germline V gene data show CDR1 as SGHNT and CDR2 as YYREEE (reference sequence). CDR3 protein: CASSFGQGAPYNEQFF. The CDR3 coding sequence is TGTGCCAGCAGCTTTGGGCAGGGGGCTCCCTACAATGAGCAGTTCTTC.

The CDR3 DNA sequence: TGTGCCAGCAGTGAGGGGAACAACTACAATGAGCAGTTCTTC. Translation gives CASSEGNNYNEQFF. This chain connects TRBV2 to TRBJ2-1, with D unresolved. V was trimmed by 3 bases and J by 3 bases, leaving 9 bases between them. Germline V lookup: CDR1 SNHLY, CDR2 FYNNEI. CDR3 length equals 14 residues.

The J gene is TRBJ1-3, the V gene TRBV3-1 (or the pseudogene TRBV3-2); D remains unclear. There are 15 residues in the CDR3. With 4 bases removed from V and 4 bases from J, the gap between germline ends came to 14 bases. The germline V gene has CDR1 LGHDT and CDR2 YNNKEL (reference sequence). The CDR3 DNA sequence: TGTGCCAGCAGCCTTTCCTCGGCAAGAGGAAACACCATATATTTT. It codes for CASSLSSARGNTIYF.

V gene TRBV28 combines with J gene TRBJ1-3; 8 nucleotides align to TRBD1. CDR3 length: 15 residues. CDR1 and CDR2 from the germline V gene are MDHEN and SYDVKM. V was pared by 6 bases and J by 4 bases, with 8 bases of the junction left unmatched. CDR3 coding DNA: TGTGCCAGCAGATTAGGGGGACAGGCAGGAAACACCATATATTTT. Protein product: CASRLGGQAGNTIYF.

This clone has ten or more counts. The rearrangement joins TRBV28 to TRBJ2-7, with D possibly being TRBD1 (6 bases). Germline lookup yields CDR1 MDHEN and CDR2 SYDVKM. CDR3 length: 15 residues. Trimming took off 6 bases at V and 5 bases at J, with 20 bases between the two ends. CDR3 nucleotide sequence: TGTGCCAGCAGACTCACAGGGAAAGGTATGGACGAGCAGTACTTC. Amino acids: CASRLTGKGMDEQYF.

The chain carries TRBV5-1 and TRBJ1-6, with D uncertain. V lost 4 bases and J 0 bases, leaving 8 bases between the germline ends. In germline, CDR1 is SGHRS, CDR2 YFSETQ. This CDR3 has 15 amino acids. CDR3 sequence: CASSNVSSYNSPLHF. The CDR3 DNA reads as TGCGCCAGCAGCAATGTCAGCTCCTATAATTCACCCCTCCACTTT.

This clone was recorded once. The chain has TRBV4-3 and TRBJ1-6; no clear D. Trimming removed 0 bases at V and 10 bases at J, with 7 bases between. This CDR3 has 13 amino acids. Germline V gene data show CDR1 as LGHNA and CDR2 as YSLEER. The CDR3 protein is CASSQDGESPLHF. The CDR3 nucleotides are TGCGCCAGCAGCCAAGACGGAGAGTCACCCCTCCACTTT.

V usage is TRBV24-1 and J usage is TRBJ2-1; 8 bases agree with TRBD1. The CDR3 has 14 residues. Germline assignment: CDR1 KGHDR and CDR2 SFDVKD. V was clipped by 4 bases and J by 8 bases; unmatched bases: 6. CDR3 residues: CATSEAGGRDEQFF. The CDR3 DNA follows: TGTGCCACCAGTGAGGCAGGGGGCCGGGATGAGCAGTTCTTC.

The chain joins TRBV5-6 to TRBJ2-2; 9 positions match TRBD1. This CDR3 has 16 amino acids. Germline V gene data show CDR1 as SGHDT and CDR2 as YYEEEE. The trim removed 3 bases at V and 6 bases at J, leaving 9 bases unmatched. The CDR3, as DNA: TGTGCCAGCAGCTCCCTAAAGGACAGGGGAGCCGGGGAGCTGTTTTTT. Its translation: CASSSLKDRGAGELFF.

This chain links TRBV11-2 with TRBJ1-4, with 7 bases identical to TRBD1. J lost 4 bases, V lost 1 base, and 6 bases had no gene match. The CDR3 has 16 amino acids. Germline CDR1 SGHAT, CDR2 FQNNGV. CDR3 region: CASSLATGVRNEKLFF. CDR3 coding DNA: TGTGCCAGCAGCTTAGCAACAGGGGTTCGTAATGAAAAACTGTTTTTT.

This clone has just one count. J is TRBJ1-1 and V is TRBV14; D is unclear. CDR1 and CDR2 from the germline V gene are SGHDN and FVKESK. The CDR3 sequence is 12 residues long. V gave up 3 bases and J gave up 1 base, with 3 bases separating them. As DNA, the CDR3 is TGTGCCAGCAGCCATGAGAACACTGAAGCTTTCTTT. It yields the protein CASSHENTEAFF.

The chain employs TRBV5-4 and TRBJ2-2, with 10 bases that match TRBD2. Germline V gene lookup returns CDR1 SGHNT and CDR2 YYREEE (reference sequence). V gave up 4 bases and J gave up 6 bases; unmatched junction bases: 6. CDR3 length equals 15 residues. CDR3 sequence reads: CASSLPSGGPGELFF. CDR3 DNA: TGTGCCAGCAGCCTTCCTAGCGGGGGACCCGGGGAGCTGTTTTTT.

A single count supports this clone. The chain combines TRBV5-6 with TRBJ2-1; 8 nucleotides align to TRBD2. CDR1 is SGHDT and CDR2 is YYEEEE in the germline V gene. V dropped 0 bases and J dropped 5; count of bases not matched to a gene: 7. This CDR3 has 16 residues. CDR3 in amino acids: CASSLVVAGPNNEQFF. As DNA, the CDR3 is TGTGCCAGCAGCTTGGTAGTAGCGGGGCCGAACAATGAGCAGTTCTTC.

The rearrangement uses TRBV13 and TRBJ1-1, with TRBD1 as a possible D gene (6 bases). CDR3 length equals 14 residues. Germline V gene data show CDR1 as PRHDT and CDR2 as FYEKMQ (reference sequence). The V end was cut by 7 bases, the J end by 2 bases, with 14 bases between. CDR3 region: CASTVTGLNTEAFF. CDR3 nucleotides: TGTGCCAGCACCGTGACAGGACTTAACACTGAAGCTTTCTTT.

The CDR3 reads CSLLGNTEAFF. The DNA for the CDR3 is TGCAGCCTTCTCGGGAACACTGAAGCTTTCTTT. The V call is TRBV20-1, the J call TRBJ1-1, with D unresolved. Germline CDR1 is DFQATT and CDR2 is SNEGSKA (reference sequence). This CDR3 contains 11 residues.

The chain joins TRBV2 to TRBJ2-5, with 13 bases lining up with TRBD2. The CDR3 has 14 residues. V trimming: 9 bases; J trimming: 5 bases; junction bases outside the gene matches: 6. Germline V gives CDR1 SNHLY, CDR2 FYNNEI. The DNA of the CDR3 is TGTGCCAGGGGACTAGCGGGGCCTCGGGAGACCCAGTACTTC. This codes for CARGLAGPRETQYF.

This clone was seen only once. The rearrangement uses TRBV5-6 and TRBJ1-2, with 11 nucleotides matching TRBD1. Per germline, CDR1 SGHDT and CDR2 YYEEEE. The CDR3 has 17 residues. Unmatched junction bases numbered 12, after V lost 0 bases and J lost 8 bases. CDR3 sequence: CASSLGSGTGGLTGYTF. CDR3 nucleotides: TGTGCCAGCAGCTTGGGGAGCGGGACAGGGGGTTTAACGGGCTACACCTTC.

V is TRBV30 and J is TRBJ1-6, with D hard to call. Deletions cut 7 bases from V and 7 bases from J, with 11 bases between. Germline V lookup: CDR1 GTSNPN, CDR2 SVGIG (reference sequence). The CDR3 contains 12 residues. This CDR3 is CASGPGNSPLHF. The CDR3 nucleotides read TGTGCCTCCGGACCGGGAAATTCACCCCTCCACTTT.

The CDR3 spells CAYKGQGSWDTQYF. The DNA of the CDR3 is TGTGCCTATAAGGGACAGGGGTCATGGGATACGCAGTATTTT. V and J are TRBV30 and TRBJ2-3, with TRBD1 matching over 10 bases. Germline V gene lookup returns CDR1 GTSNPN and CDR2 SVGIG (reference sequence). Germline trimming cut 7 bases from V and 6 bases from J; bases unmatched to any gene: 10. The CDR3 is made up of 14 amino acids.

V usage is TRBV7-2 and J usage is TRBJ1-1; TRBD1 matches at 7 bases. The J segment lost 0 bases and the V segment lost 5 bases, leaving 0 bases of the junction unmatched. Germline V gene lookup returns CDR1 SGHTA and CDR2 FQGNSA. CDR3 length: 13 amino acids. Here the CDR3 reads CASSGQVNTEAFF. The CDR3 region has the DNA TGTGCCAGCAGCGGACAGGTGAACACTGAAGCTTTCTTT.

The chain is built from TRBV2 and TRBJ1-1; D remains unclear. CDR3 size: 13 residues. The germline V and J ends were trimmed by 5 bases and 4 bases, with 11 bases remaining between them. The V gene's germline CDR1 is SNHLY and CDR2 FYNNEI. The CDR3 loop reads CASSSTLGTEAFF. The CDR3 DNA sequence: TGTGCCAGCAGTTCTACCCTGGGCACTGAAGCTTTCTTT.

The rearrangement uses TRBV21-1 and TRBJ1-2; the table's D call, TRBD1, was not checked against the DNA. TRBV21-1 is designated a pseudogene. The CDR3 runs 14 residues. CDR3 nucleotides: TGTGCCAGCAGCAGGACACCAATTTCGGGTGGCTACACCTTC. It translates to CASSRTPISGGYTF.

The V and J genes are TRBV12-3 or TRBV12-4 and TRBJ1-2, with D possibly being TRBD1 (6 bases). V was clipped by 6 bases and J by 8 bases, with 16 bases between them. The CDR3 is 13 amino acids. CDR3 in amino acids: CASSRGQSWGYTF. The CDR3 coding sequence is TGTGCCAGCAGCAGAGGACAGTCCTGGGGCTACACCTTC.

The J gene is TRBJ1-4, the V gene TRBV18; maybe TRBD1 (5 bases). The V end was cut by 0 bases, the J end by 0 bases, with 11 bases between. Germline V CDR1 and CDR2: KGHSH, LQKENI. This CDR3 region has 17 residues. Here the CDR3 reads CASSPPDGGATNEKLFF. The CDR3 nucleotides read TGTGCCAGCTCACCACCGGATGGGGGGGCAACTAATGAAAAACTGTTTTTT.

V gene TRBV19 combines with J gene TRBJ2-1; 7 bases line up with TRBD1. There are 14 residues in the CDR3. J lost 6 bases, V lost 5 bases, and 7 bases had no gene match. The germline CDR1 and CDR2 sequences are LNHDA and SQIVND (reference sequence). The CDR3 DNA is TGTGCCAGTAGTTTAACAGGGGTGGGCAATGAGCAGTTCTTC. Protein sequence: CASSLTGVGNEQFF. The whole variable domain, filled in from reference TRBV19 and TRBJ2-1, reads DGGITQSPKYLFRKEGQNVTLSCEQNLNHDAMYWYRQDPGQGLRLIYYSQIVNDFQKGDIAEGYSVSREKKESFPLTVTSAQKNPTAFYLCASSLTGVGNEQFFGPGTRLTVL.

The chain is built from TRBV6-5 and TRBJ1-1; possible D gene TRBD1, 5 bases. Germline V lookup: CDR1 MNHEY, CDR2 SVGAGI. Trimming took 5 bases from V and 4 from J, leaving 17 bases between them. CDR3 length equals 15 residues. In DNA form, the CDR3 reads TGTGCCAGCAGTAGCGACGCCTTTGGGGGCACTGAAGCTTTCTTT. Residues: CASSSDAFGGTEAFF.